The clone carrying this TCR beta chain was seen repeatedly, ten times or more. The data were obtained in a study of human T cells and chemical hapten exposure. Study details: Sensitization employed 2% DPC on about 2 cm by about 2 cm of upper inner arm skin.

Sample time point: patch test 2, 6 weeks after DPC sensitization. Treatment indicated: therapeutic diphenylcyclopropenone sensitization with weekly scalp DPC. Blood draws came before every patch-test application. The library tagged each cDNA molecule with unique molecular identifiers. Authors' analysis steps: A per-sample median of approximately 100,000 TCRs was observed, with a range of about 20,000 to 700,000. From the RACE reads, TCRdb called clonotypes with MiXCR, one entry per CDR3 protein. The V and J calls and clone size come from TCRdb's table, not from the authors' own analysis. Of a few hundred thousand distinct CDR3 sequences listed, about 6% are singletons. This CDR3 has 13 residues. Germline V gives CDR1 SGHVS, CDR2 FQNEAQ. Between the trimmed V and J ends, which lost 1 base and 6 bases, there was a span of 9 bases.

The V call is TRBV7-8, the J call TRBJ1-1, with unresolved D. This clonotype was sampled from a woman in her late teens or twenties with alopecia areata. Some clones in this sample may be carry-over from other donors' samples. Sequences were derived from whole blood, sampled in connection with sensitization to the hapten diphenylcyclopropenone (DPC). In DNA form, the CDR3 reads TGTGCCAGCAGCTTAGTAAGAGCGCCTGAAGCTTTCTTT. Translation: CASSLVRAPEAFF.